Described below is a single T cell receptor (beta chain) sequence and its context. V was clipped by 0 bases and J by 4 bases, with 13 bases between them. CDR3 length: 15 amino acids. The germline CDR1 and CDR2 sequences are SGDLS and YYNGEE. The data were produced by immunoSEQ multiplex PCR, yet TCRdb's version contains in-frame clones alone and is incomplete. The data hold approximately 460,000 clones, with roughly 89% observed a single time. This entry is derived from a study of blood T cell repertoires in COVID-19. Study details: COVID-19 samples, acute and convalescent, were from the United States, Italy and Spain.

The specimen was peripheral blood. This receptor was taken from a man aged 18 to 35 with COVID-19, enrolled during active disease. The genes are TRBV9 and TRBJ2-5, with D perhaps TRBD2 (6 bases). CDR3 sequence: CASSVVDGRAETQYF. CDR3 coding DNA: TGTGCCAGCAGCGTAGTTGACGGGAGAGCAGAGACCCAGTACTTC.